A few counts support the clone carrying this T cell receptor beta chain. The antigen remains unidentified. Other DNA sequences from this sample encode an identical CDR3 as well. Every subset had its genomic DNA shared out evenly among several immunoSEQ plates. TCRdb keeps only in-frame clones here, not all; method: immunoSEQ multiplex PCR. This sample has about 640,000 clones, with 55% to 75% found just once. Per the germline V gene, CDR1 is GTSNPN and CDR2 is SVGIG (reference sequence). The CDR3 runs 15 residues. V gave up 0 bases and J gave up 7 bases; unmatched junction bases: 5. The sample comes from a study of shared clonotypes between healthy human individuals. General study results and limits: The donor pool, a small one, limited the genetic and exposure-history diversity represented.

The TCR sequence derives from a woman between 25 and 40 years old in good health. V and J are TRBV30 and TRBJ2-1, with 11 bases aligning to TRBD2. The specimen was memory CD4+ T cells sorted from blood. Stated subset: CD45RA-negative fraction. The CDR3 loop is CAWSVRLAGGNEQFF. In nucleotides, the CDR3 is TGTGCCTGGAGTGTACGCCTAGCGGGAGGTAATGAGCAGTTCTTC.